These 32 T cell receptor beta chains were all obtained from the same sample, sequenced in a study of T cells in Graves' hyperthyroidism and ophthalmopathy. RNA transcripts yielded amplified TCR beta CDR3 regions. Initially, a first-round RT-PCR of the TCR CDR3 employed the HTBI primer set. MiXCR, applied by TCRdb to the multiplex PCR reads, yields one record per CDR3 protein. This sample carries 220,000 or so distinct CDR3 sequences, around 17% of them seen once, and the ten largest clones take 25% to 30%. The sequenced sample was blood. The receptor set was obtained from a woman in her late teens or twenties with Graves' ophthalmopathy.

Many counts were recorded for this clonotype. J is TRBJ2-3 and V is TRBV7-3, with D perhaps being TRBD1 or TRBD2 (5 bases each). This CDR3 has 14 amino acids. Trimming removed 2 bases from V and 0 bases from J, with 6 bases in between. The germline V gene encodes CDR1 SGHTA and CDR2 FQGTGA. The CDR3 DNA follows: TGTGCCAGCAGCTTACGGGACAGCACAGATACGCAGTATTTT. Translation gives CASSLRDSTDTQYF.

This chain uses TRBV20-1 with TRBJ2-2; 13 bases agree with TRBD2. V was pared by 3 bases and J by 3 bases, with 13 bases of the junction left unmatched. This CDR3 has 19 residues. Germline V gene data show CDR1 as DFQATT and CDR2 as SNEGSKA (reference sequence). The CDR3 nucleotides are TGCAGTGCTAGTCCGACTAGCGGGGGGCCGGAGAGGGACACCGGGGAGCTGTTTTTT. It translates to CSASPTSGGPERDTGELFF.

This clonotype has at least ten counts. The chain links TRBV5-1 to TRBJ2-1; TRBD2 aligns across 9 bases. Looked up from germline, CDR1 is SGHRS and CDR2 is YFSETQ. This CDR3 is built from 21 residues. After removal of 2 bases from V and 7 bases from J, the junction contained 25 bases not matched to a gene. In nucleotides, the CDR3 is TGCGCCAGCAGCTTCTACCTAGTTCTGCGGGGGGGCCCTAGAGGCTGGAATGAGCAGTTCTTC. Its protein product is CASSFYLVLRGGPRGWNEQFF.

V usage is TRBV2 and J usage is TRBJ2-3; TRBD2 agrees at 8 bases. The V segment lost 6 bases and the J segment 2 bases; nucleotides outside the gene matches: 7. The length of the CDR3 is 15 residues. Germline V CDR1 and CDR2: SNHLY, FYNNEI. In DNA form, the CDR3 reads TGTGCCAGCAGCCTACGGACTAGCAACACAGATACGCAGTATTTT. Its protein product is CASSLRTSNTDTQYF.

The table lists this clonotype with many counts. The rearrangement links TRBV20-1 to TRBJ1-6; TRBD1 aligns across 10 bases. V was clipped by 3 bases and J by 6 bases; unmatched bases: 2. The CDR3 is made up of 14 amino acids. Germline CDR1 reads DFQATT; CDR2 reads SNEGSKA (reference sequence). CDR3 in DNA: TGCAGTGCTAGTCGACAGGGGGCTAATTCACCCCTCCACTTT. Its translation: CSASRQGANSPLHF.

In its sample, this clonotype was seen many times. The CDR3 DNA reads TGTGCCAGCAGCGCCGGTGGGCTCTCCTACGAGCAGTACTTC. It yields the protein CASSAGGLSYEQYF. The chain uses TRBV9 and TRBJ2-7; D gene unclear. Germline V gives CDR1 SGDLS, CDR2 YYNGEE. This CDR3 has 14 residues. The V end was cut by 3 bases, the J end by 0 bases, with 10 bases between.

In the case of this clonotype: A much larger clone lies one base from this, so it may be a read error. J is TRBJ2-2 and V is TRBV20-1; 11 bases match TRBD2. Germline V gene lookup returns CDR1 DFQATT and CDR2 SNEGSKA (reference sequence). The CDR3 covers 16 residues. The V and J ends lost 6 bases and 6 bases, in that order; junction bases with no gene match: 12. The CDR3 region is CSAKHSGRANAGELFF. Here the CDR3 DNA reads TGCAGTGCAAAGCATAGCGGGAGGGCCAACGCCGGGGAGCTGTTTTTT.

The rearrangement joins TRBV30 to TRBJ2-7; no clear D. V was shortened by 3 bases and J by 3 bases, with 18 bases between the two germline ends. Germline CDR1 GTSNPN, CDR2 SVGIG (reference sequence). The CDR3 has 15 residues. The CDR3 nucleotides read TGTGCCTGGAGCTTCCCGCGTTTGGTTGTCTACGAGCAGTACTTC. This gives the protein CAWSFPRLVVYEQYF.

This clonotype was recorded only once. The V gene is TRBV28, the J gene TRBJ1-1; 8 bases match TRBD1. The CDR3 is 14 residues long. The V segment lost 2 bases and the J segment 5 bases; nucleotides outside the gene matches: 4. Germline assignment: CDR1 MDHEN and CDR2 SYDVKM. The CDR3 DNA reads TGTGCCAGCAGTTTACCCAGGGGGCAGACTGAAGCTTTCTTT. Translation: CASSLPRGQTEAFF.

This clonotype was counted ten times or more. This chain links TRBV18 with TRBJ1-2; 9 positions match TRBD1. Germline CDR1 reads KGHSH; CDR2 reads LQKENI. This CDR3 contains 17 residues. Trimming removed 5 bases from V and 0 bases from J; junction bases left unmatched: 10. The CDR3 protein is CASSIGQGPGTNYGYTF. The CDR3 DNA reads TGTGCCAGCTCAATAGGACAGGGGCCTGGAACTAACTATGGCTACACCTTC. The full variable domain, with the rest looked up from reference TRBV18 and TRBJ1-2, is NAGVMQNPRHLVRRRGQEARLRCSPMKGHSHVYWYRQLPEEGLKFMVYLQKENIIDESGMPKERFSAEFPKEGPSILRIQQVVRGDSAAYFCASSIGQGPGTNYGYTFGSGTRLTVV.

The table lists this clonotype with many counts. CDR3 DNA: TGCGCCAGCAGCTTGGTGGGACTAGCGGGTTCAAATACGCAGTATTTT. As protein: CASSLVGLAGSNTQYF. V usage is TRBV5-1 and J usage is TRBJ2-3, with TRBD2 matching 12 bases. Germline V lookup: CDR1 SGHRS, CDR2 YFSETQ. V lost 0 bases and J lost 7; bases outside the gene matches: 6. This CDR3 is 16 amino acids long.

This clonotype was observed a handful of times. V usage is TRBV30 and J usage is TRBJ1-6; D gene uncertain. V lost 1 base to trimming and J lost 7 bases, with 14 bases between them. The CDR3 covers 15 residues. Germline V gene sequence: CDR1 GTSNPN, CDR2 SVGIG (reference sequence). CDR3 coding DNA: TGTGCCTGGAGTGCCTCACGGGGTAAAAATTCACCCCTCCACTTT. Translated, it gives CAWSASRGKNSPLHF.

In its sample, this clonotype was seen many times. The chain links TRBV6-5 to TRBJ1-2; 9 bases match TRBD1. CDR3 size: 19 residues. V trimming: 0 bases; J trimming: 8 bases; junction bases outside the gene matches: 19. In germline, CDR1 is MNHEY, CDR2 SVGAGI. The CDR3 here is CASSYSSPGQGTYLGGYTF. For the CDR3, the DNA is TGTGCCAGCAGTTACTCGAGTCCGGGACAGGGCACCTATTTGGGCGGCTACACCTTC.

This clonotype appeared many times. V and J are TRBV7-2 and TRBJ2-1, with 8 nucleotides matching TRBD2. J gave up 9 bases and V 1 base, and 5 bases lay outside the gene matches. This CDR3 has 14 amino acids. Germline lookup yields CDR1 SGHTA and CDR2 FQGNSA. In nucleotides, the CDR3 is TGTGCCAGCAGCTTAGTCGGGAGGGCCGGTGAGCAGTTCTTC. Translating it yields CASSLVGRAGEQFF.

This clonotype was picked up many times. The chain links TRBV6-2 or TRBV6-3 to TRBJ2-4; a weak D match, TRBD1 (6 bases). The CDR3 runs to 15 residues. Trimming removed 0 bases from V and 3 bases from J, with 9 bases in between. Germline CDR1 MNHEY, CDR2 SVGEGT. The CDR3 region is CASSYSKGHKNIQYF. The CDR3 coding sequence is TGTGCCAGCAGTTACTCGAAGGGACACAAAAACATTCAGTACTTC.

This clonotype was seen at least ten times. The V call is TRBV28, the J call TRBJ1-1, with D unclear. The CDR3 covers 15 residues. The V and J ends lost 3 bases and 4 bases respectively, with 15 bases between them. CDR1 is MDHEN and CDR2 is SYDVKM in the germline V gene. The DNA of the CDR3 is TGTGCCAGCAGTTTCGTCCGGTCTAAGGGCACTGAAGCTTTCTTT. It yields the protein CASSFVRSKGTEAFF.

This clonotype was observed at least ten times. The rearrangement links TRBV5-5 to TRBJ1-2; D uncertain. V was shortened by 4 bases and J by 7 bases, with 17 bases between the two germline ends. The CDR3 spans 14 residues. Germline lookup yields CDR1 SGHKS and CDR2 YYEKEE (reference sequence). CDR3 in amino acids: CASSATGFYGGYTF. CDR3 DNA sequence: TGTGCCAGCAGCGCGACTGGCTTTTACGGTGGCTACACCTTC.

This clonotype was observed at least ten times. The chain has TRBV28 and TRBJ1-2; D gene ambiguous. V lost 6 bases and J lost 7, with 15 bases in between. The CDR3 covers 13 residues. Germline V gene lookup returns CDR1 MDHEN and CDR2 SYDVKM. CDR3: CASSVPWTGGYTF. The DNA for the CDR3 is TGTGCCAGCAGCGTGCCGTGGACGGGTGGCTACACCTTC.

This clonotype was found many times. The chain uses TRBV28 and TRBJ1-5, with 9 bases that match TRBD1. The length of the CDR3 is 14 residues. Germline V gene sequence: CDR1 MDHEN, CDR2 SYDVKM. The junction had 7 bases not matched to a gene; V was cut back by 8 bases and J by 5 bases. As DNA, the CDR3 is TGTGCCAGCTTAGGGACAGGGCGACATCAGCCCCAGCATTTT. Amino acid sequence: CASLGTGRHQPQHF.

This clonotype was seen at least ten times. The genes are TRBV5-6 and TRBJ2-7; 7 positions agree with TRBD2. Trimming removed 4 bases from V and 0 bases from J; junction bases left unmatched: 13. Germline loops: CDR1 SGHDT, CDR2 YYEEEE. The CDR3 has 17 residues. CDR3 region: CASSQPQREYLSYEQYF. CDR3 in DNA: TGTGCCAGCAGCCAGCCCCAGCGGGAATACCTCTCCTACGAGCAGTACTTC.

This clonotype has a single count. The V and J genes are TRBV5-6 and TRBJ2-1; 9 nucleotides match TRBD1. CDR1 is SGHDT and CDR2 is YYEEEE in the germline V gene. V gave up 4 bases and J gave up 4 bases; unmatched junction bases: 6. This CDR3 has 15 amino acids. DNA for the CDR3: TGTGCCAGCAGCATAGGGACAGGGATGTACAATGAGCAGTTCTTC. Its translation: CASSIGTGMYNEQFF.

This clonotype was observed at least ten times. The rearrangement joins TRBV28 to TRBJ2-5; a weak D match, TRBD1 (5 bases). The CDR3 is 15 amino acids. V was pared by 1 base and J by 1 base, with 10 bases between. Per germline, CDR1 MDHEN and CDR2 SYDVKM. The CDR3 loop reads CASSLLAGIQETQYF. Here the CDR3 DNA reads TGTGCCAGCAGTTTATTGGCAGGGATCCAAGAGACCCAGTACTTC. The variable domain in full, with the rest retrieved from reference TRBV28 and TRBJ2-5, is DVKVTQSSRYLVKRTGEKVFLECVQDMDHENMFWYRQDPGLGLRLIYFSYDVKMKEKGDIPEGYSVSREKKERFSLILESASTNQTSMYLCASSLLAGIQETQYFGPGTRLLVL.

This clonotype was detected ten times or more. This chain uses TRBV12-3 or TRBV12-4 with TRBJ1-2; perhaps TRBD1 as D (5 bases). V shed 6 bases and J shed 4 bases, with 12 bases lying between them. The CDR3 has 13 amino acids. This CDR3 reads CASSWGDSYGYTF. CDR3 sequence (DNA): TGTGCCAGCAGCTGGGGGGATTCCTATGGCTACACCTTC.

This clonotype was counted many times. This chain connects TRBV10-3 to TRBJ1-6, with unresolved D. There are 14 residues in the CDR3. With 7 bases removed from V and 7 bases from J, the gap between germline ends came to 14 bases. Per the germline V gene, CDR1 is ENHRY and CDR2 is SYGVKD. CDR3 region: CAITKDPFNSPLHF. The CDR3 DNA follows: TGTGCCATCACCAAGGACCCTTTCAATTCACCCCTCCACTTT.

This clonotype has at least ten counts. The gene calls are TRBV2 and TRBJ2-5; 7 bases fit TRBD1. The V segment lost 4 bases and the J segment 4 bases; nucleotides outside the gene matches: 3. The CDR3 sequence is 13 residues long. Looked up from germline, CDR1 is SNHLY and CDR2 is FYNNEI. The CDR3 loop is CASSGQGVETQYF. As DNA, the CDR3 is TGTGCCAGCAGTGGACAGGGAGTAGAGACCCAGTACTTC.

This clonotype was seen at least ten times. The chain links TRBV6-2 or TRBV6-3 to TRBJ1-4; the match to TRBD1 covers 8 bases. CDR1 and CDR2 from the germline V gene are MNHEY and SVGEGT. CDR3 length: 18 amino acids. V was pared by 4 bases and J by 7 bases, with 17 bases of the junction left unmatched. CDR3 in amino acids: CASSSTPRWTGSSEKLFF. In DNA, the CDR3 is TGTGCCAGCAGTTCTACGCCACGTTGGACAGGGTCGAGTGAAAAACTGTTTTTT.

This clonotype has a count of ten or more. The CDR3 DNA follows: TGTGCCAGCAGTACCCACAGGGCTGGCTACACCTTC. This sequence encodes CASSTHRAGYTF. The V gene is TRBV12-3 or TRBV12-4, the J gene TRBJ1-2; tentatively, D is TRBD1 (6 bases). The CDR3 extends over 12 amino acids. Trimming cost V 5 bases and J 7 bases, with 11 bases left between them.

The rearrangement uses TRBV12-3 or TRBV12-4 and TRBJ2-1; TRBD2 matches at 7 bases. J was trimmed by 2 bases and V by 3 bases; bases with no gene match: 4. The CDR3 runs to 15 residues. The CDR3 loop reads CASSFTGLAYNEQFF. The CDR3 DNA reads TGTGCCAGCAGTTTTACCGGACTAGCCTACAATGAGCAGTTCTTC.

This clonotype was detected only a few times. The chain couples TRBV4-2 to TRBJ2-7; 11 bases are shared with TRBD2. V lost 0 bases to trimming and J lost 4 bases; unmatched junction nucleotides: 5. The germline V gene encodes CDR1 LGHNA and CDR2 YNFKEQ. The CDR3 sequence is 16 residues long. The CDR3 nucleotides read TGTGCCAGCAGCCAAGAAGGGACTAGCGGCTTTTACGAGCAGTACTTC. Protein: CASSQEGTSGFYEQYF.

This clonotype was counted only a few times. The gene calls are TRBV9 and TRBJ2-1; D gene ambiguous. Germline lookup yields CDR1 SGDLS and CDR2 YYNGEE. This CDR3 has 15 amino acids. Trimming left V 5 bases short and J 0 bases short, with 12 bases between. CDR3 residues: CASSPFQSSYNEQFF. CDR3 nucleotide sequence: TGTGCCAGCAGTCCCTTCCAAAGCTCCTACAATGAGCAGTTCTTC.

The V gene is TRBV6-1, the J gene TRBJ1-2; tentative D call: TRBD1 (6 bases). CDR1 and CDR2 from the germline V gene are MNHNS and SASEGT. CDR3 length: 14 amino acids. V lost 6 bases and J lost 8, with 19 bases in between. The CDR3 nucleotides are TGTGCCAGCAGCGTAGCTACCCCAGGGACAGGCTACACCTTC. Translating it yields CASSVATPGTGYTF.

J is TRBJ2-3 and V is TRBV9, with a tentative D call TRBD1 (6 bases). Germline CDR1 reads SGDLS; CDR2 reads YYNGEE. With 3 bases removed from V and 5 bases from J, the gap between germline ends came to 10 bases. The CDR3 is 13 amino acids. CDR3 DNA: TGTGCCAGCAGCGCCCCCAGGGGAGATACGCAGTATTTT. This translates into CASSAPRGDTQYF.